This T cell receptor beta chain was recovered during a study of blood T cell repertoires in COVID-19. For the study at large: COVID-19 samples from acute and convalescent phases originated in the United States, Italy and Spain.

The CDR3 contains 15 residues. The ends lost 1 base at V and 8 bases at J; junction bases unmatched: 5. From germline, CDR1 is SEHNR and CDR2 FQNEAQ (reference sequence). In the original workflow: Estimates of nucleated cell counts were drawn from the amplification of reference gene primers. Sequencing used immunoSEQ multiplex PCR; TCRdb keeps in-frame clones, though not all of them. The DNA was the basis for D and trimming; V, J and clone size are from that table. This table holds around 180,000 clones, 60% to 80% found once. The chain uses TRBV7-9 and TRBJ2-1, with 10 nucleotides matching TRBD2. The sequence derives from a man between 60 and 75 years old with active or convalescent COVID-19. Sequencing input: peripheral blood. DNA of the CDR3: TGTGCCAGCAGCTTAGAAAGCGGGAGGGCCCATGAGCAGTTCTTC. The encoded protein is CASSLESGRAHEQFF.